This T cell receptor (beta chain) was captured in a study of blood T cell repertoires in COVID-19. Study-wide context: The United States, Italy and Spain supplied acute and convalescent COVID-19 samples. Sample material is recorded as cDNA or gDNA derived from T cells, B-cell-depleted T cells, or PBMCs.

Germline CDR1 reads SGHAT; CDR2 reads FQDESV (reference sequence). The CDR3 sequence is 15 residues long. Losses at the gene ends were 5 bases for V and 3 bases for J; bases not matched to a gene: 5. In the original workflow: By means of reference gene primer amplification, nucleated cell counts were estimated. Libraries were prepared by immunoSEQ multiplex PCR; TCRdb keeps only in-frame clonotypes and omits some of them. D and trimming come from the DNA, and the V and J calls and clone size come from that table. The repertoire holds more than 40,000 clones, with around 90% as singletons. The sequencing input was peripheral blood. The rearrangement uses TRBV11-1 and TRBJ2-1; 9 bases map to TRBD2. This TCR was sampled from a man between 50 and 59 years old with active COVID-19. In nucleotides, the CDR3 is TGTGCCAGCAGCAGTAGCGGGGGAGGCTACAATGAGCAGTTCTTC. It translates to CASSSSGGGYNEQFF.